This passage covers 14 T cell receptor beta chains from one sample sequenced in a study of CD8 T cells in ankylosing spondylitis. One entry per CDR3 protein, called by TCRdb with MiXCR from the 5' RACE reads. Of some 220,000 distinct CDR3 sequences in the sample, over 9.5% were seen once. Sequencing was done on a sample of blood, either unsorted or a sorted T cell fraction (not recorded which). These receptors came from a male donor with ankylosing spondylitis or in good health (not recorded which).

Worth noting for this clonotype: This CDR3 is missing its conserved last phenylalanine or tryptophan, likely due to a read error. The chain carries TRBV20-1 and TRBJ1-5; TRBD1 aligns across 8 bases. Germline V gene lookup returns CDR1 DFQATT and CDR2 SNEGSKA (reference sequence). The V gene end was trimmed by 3 bases and the J gene end by 2 bases; junction bases not matched to a gene: 9. The CDR3 is 16 residues long. The CDR3 loop reads CSARSGQVGRNQPQHS. The CDR3 nucleotides read TGCAGTGCTAGGTCGGGACAGGTGGGACGCAATCAGCCCCAGCATTCT.

This clonotype was detected ten times or more. The rearrangement joins TRBV14 to TRBJ2-1; D not resolved. The CDR3 length is 13 residues. Trimming shortened V by 1 base and J by 9 bases, and 10 bases separated the two germline ends. Germline lookup yields CDR1 SGHDN and CDR2 FVKESK. CDR3 loop: CASSQAGTGEQFF. The CDR3 nucleotides are TGTGCCAGCAGCCAAGCTGGTACCGGTGAGCAGTTCTTC.

This clonotype showed up just a few times. The chain combines TRBV5-1 with TRBJ1-1, with TRBD1 as a possible D gene (5 bases). The V end was cut by 3 bases, the J end by 2 bases, with 14 bases between. Looked up from germline, CDR1 is SGHRS and CDR2 is YFSETQ. The CDR3 has 15 amino acids. In DNA, the CDR3 is TGCGCCAGCAGCTCCGGGGCCAGGGAAAACACTGAAGCTTTCTTT. It yields the protein CASSSGARENTEAFF.

This clonotype was picked up a small number of times. The chain is built from TRBV27 and TRBJ2-7; the D gene is possibly TRBD1 (5 bases). The CDR3 contains 11 residues. Trimming removed 8 bases from V and 1 base from J, with 6 bases in between. Germline CDR1 reads MNHEY; CDR2 reads SMNVEV (reference sequence). As DNA, the CDR3 is TGTGCCAGCGACAGTTCCTACGAGCAGTACTTC. This sequence encodes CASDSSYEQYF.

This clonotype was seen repeatedly, ten times or more. The chain joins TRBV12-3 or TRBV12-4 to TRBJ2-7, with TRBD2 identical over 9 bases. V was clipped by 3 bases and J by 3 bases; unmatched bases: 0. This CDR3 has 13 amino acids. The CDR3 sequence is CASSLTSGYEQYF. CDR3 DNA: TGTGCCAGCAGTTTGACTAGCGGCTACGAGCAGTACTTC.

On this clonotype itself: This may stem from a read error, because a much larger clone lies one nucleotide away. The chain employs TRBV6-1 and TRBJ2-2; 10 bases fit TRBD1. The CDR3 is 14 residues long. Germline CDR1 reads MNHNS; CDR2 reads SASEGT. CDR3 loop: CASTWDRGAGEMFF. CDR3 DNA sequence: TGTGCCAGCACCTGGGACAGGGGAGCCGGGGAGATGTTTTTT.

The gene calls are TRBV5-1 and TRBJ2-7; 7 nucleotides line up with TRBD2. J gave up 3 bases and V 4 bases, and 10 bases lay outside the gene matches. Per germline, CDR1 SGHRS and CDR2 YFSETQ. This CDR3 is 15 amino acids long. This chain's CDR3 is CASSLQWSGVYEQYF. The CDR3 nucleotides are TGCGCCAGCAGCCTGCAGTGGAGCGGGGTCTACGAGCAGTACTTC.

This clonotype was observed a handful of times. V is TRBV11-2 and J is TRBJ2-1; D gene ambiguous. CDR3 length equals 15 residues. CDR1 is SGHAT, CDR2 FQNNGV, per germline. Trimming cost V 5 bases and J 3 bases, with 14 bases left between them. The CDR3 spells CASSPLAGNYNEQFF. The CDR3 DNA reads as TGTGCCAGCAGCCCCTTGGCCGGCAACTACAATGAGCAGTTCTTC.

This clonotype has a count of ten or more. The V gene is TRBV20-1, the J gene TRBJ2-7; TRBD2 is a possible D gene (5 bases). V lost 3 bases to trimming and J lost 2 bases, with 11 bases between them. The CDR3 is made up of 13 amino acids. The germline V gene has CDR1 DFQATT and CDR2 SNEGSKA (reference sequence). CDR3 loop: CSARSGSAYEQYF. The CDR3 bases are TGCAGTGCTAGGAGCGGATCCGCCTACGAGCAGTACTTC.

This clonotype was seen a handful of times. The chain links TRBV19 to TRBJ2-5; 9 bases match TRBD1. CDR3 length: 13 amino acids. Germline CDR1 is LNHDA and CDR2 is SQIVND (reference sequence). The junction had 3 bases not matched to a gene; V was cut back by 5 bases and J by 5 bases. Here the CDR3 DNA reads TGTGCCAGTAGTGGGGACAGGGTGGAGACCCAGTACTTC. Its protein product is CASSGDRVETQYF.

This clonotype appeared many times. The chain links TRBV6-1 to TRBJ2-7; TRBD1 is a possible D gene (5 bases). Trimming pared 4 bases from V and 0 bases from J, leaving 19 bases between. This CDR3 spans 17 amino acids. Per germline, CDR1 MNHNS and CDR2 SASEGT. CDR3 nucleotide sequence: TGTGCCAGCAGTGGGATAGTTCAGGGCAGGTTCTCCTACGAGCAGTACTTC. Translation: CASSGIVQGRFSYEQYF.

This clonotype was seen ten or more times. The J gene is TRBJ2-7, the V gene TRBV11-2; 7 nucleotides line up with TRBD1. With V trimmed by 5 bases and J by 0 bases, 4 bases remained unmatched. The CDR3 sequence is 14 residues long. In germline, CDR1 is SGHAT, CDR2 FQNNGV. The CDR3 nucleotides read TGTGCCAGCAGCCGTACAGGGGACTCCTACGAGCAGTACTTC. It codes for CASSRTGDSYEQYF.

The chain links TRBV7-9 to TRBJ1-1; D uncertain. Trimming stripped 3 bases from V and 9 bases from J, with 8 bases between. This CDR3 is 11 amino acids long. The germline CDR1 and CDR2 sequences are SEHNR and FQNEAQ (reference sequence). The CDR3 DNA follows: TGTGCCAGCAGCTTGGGCAGTAAAGCTTTCTTT. It encodes CASSLGSKAFF.

Details on this clonotype: This could be a read error, since a much larger clone is one nucleotide away. This chain uses TRBV30 with TRBJ1-5; possible D gene TRBD1, 5 bases. CDR3 length equals 13 residues. V dropped 3 bases and J dropped 9 bases, with 15 bases sitting between them. CDR1 and CDR2 (germline): GTSNPN, SVGIG (reference sequence). CDR3 sequence: CAWRGAGGAPQHF. The DNA of the CDR3 is TGTGCCTGGAGAGGCGCCGGGGGTGCGCCCCAGCATTTT.